Shown below are 25 T cell receptor beta chains from a single sample sequenced in a study of T cells in Graves' hyperthyroidism and ophthalmopathy. Authors of the study amplified TCR beta CDR3 regions from RNA transcripts. The primer set for the first-round RT-PCR of the TCR CDR3 was HTBI. TCRdb re-called the multiplex PCR reads with MiXCR, one entry per CDR3 protein. The sample shows some 740,000 distinct CDR3 sequences, 12% to 15% of them seen only once. What was sequenced was blood. Source of these receptors: a woman younger than 30 with Graves' hyperthyroidism.

The V gene is TRBV4-1, the J gene TRBJ1-2, with D uncertain. In germline, CDR1 is MGHRA, CDR2 YSYEKL. V lost 6 bases and J lost 3, with 11 bases in between. This CDR3 has 13 amino acids. CDR3 protein: CASSTKRDYGYTF. The CDR3 DNA reads TGCGCCAGCAGTACGAAAAGGGACTATGGCTACACCTTC.

This clonotype has ten or more counts. The chain recombines TRBV20-1 with TRBJ1-5, with TRBD1 matching 9 bases. The V gene end was trimmed by 3 bases and the J gene end by 4 bases; junction bases not matched to a gene: 10. The CDR3 loop spans 16 amino acids. Germline V gives CDR1 DFQATT, CDR2 SNEGSKA (reference sequence). CDR3 nucleotides: TGCAGTGCTAGGGGACAGGGAACGACTCGTAATCAGCCCCAGCATTTT. Its translation: CSARGQGTTRNQPQHF.

This clonotype was seen ten or more times. V is TRBV7-6 and J is TRBJ2-5, with TRBD1 as a possible D gene (5 bases). CDR3 size: 14 residues. V lost 5 bases and J lost 1, with 11 bases in between. Per the germline V gene, CDR1 is SGHVS and CDR2 is FNYEAQ. CDR3 residues: CASSPRGTQETQYF. The CDR3 DNA reads as TGTGCCAGCAGCCCTAGGGGAACCCAAGAGACCCAGTACTTC.

V gene TRBV12-3 or TRBV12-4 combines with J gene TRBJ1-2; 7 bases are shared with TRBD1. The junction had 4 bases not matched to a gene; V was cut back by 7 bases and J by 8 bases. The CDR3 loop spans 11 amino acids. This CDR3 is CASTYRGGYTF. The CDR3 DNA reads as TGTGCCAGCACCTACAGGGGAGGCTACACCTTC.

In its sample, this clonotype was seen many times. This rearrangement joins TRBV30 to TRBJ2-1; D is undetermined. Germline CDR1 GTSNPN, CDR2 SVGIG (reference sequence). Trimming removed 0 bases at V and 6 bases at J, with 9 bases between. The CDR3 contains 13 residues. The CDR3, as DNA: TGTGCCTGGAGTGTTCTAACCTTCAATGAGCAGTTCTTC. It codes for CAWSVLTFNEQFF.

This clonotype was detected many times. This sequence joins TRBV7-9 and TRBJ2-7; D possibly uses TRBD1 or TRBD2 (5 bases each). V lost 2 bases to trimming and J lost 3 bases, with 17 bases between them. The germline CDR1 and CDR2 sequences are SEHNR and FQNEAQ (reference sequence). The CDR3 consists of 16 residues. CDR3 sequence reads: CASSLKDSGGGYEQYF. Written as DNA, the CDR3 is TGTGCCAGCAGCTTAAAGGACTCTGGGGGTGGCTACGAGCAGTACTTC.

This clonotype has just a few counts. The chain uses TRBV20-1 and TRBJ2-2; TRBD2 matches at 9 bases. CDR1 DFQATT and CDR2 SNEGSKA come from the germline V gene (reference sequence). The CDR3 consists of 17 residues. V lost 5 bases and J lost 5; bases outside the gene matches: 15. CDR3 residues: CSAQLRGRGLETGELFF. CDR3 sequence (DNA): TGCAGTGCTCAACTACGCGGGAGGGGGCTGGAAACCGGGGAGCTGTTTTTT.

This clonotype was seen at least ten times. The V gene is TRBV11-3, the J gene TRBJ1-1; no reliable D call. Germline CDR1 reads SGHNT; CDR2 reads YENEEA. V lost 5 bases to trimming and J lost 7 bases, with 17 bases between them. The CDR3 length is 14 residues. DNA of the CDR3: TGTGCCAGCAGCCGAGCCGTGTCGGGCCGTGAAGCTTTCTTT. Translation gives CASSRAVSGREAFF.

The chain recombines TRBV20-1 with TRBJ2-5; D unresolved. Germline V gene data show CDR1 as DFQATT and CDR2 as SNEGSKA (reference sequence). The V end was cut by 4 bases, the J end by 2 bases, with 17 bases between. The CDR3 has 15 amino acids. CDR3 region: CSAKINMIAQETQYF. The DNA for the CDR3 is TGCAGTGCTAAGATTAATATGATCGCACAAGAGACCCAGTACTTC.

The rearrangement uses TRBV12-3 or TRBV12-4 and TRBJ2-1, with 8 bases fitting TRBD2. V was clipped by 6 bases and J by 1 base; unmatched bases: 14. The CDR3 runs 18 residues. The CDR3 loop reads CASSLGWRGARSYNEQFF. The CDR3 region has the DNA TGTGCCAGCAGCCTAGGGTGGCGGGGGGCCCGGTCCTACAATGAGCAGTTCTTC.

In its sample, this clonotype was seen many times. V gene TRBV6-1 combines with J gene TRBJ1-2, with 8 bases that match TRBD1. J was trimmed by 6 bases and V by 5 bases; bases with no gene match: 8. This CDR3 spans 14 amino acids. CDR1 is MNHNS and CDR2 is SASEGT in the germline V gene. CDR3 residues: CASSPDDRGNGYTF. Here the CDR3 DNA reads TGTGCCAGCAGTCCGGATGACAGGGGCAATGGCTACACCTTC.

The sample holds many counts of this clonotype. The chain joins TRBV6-2 or TRBV6-3 to TRBJ1-1; D is unresolved. The CDR3 extends over 14 amino acids. Trimming pared 0 bases from V and 5 bases from J, leaving 10 bases between. Germline V lookup: CDR1 MNHEY, CDR2 SVGEGT. This chain's CDR3 is CASSYSGSKTEAFF. CDR3 nucleotide sequence: TGTGCCAGCAGTTACTCAGGCTCGAAGACTGAAGCTTTCTTT.

This sequence joins TRBV19 and TRBJ2-7, with 9 bases that match TRBD1. CDR3 length: 14 amino acids. The germline gives CDR1 LNHDA, CDR2 SQIVND (reference sequence). Trimming cost V 6 bases and J 4 bases; bases outside gene matches: 7. The CDR3 loop is CASRQTGGVYEQYF. The CDR3 coding sequence is TGTGCCAGTAGGCAGACAGGGGGAGTGTACGAGCAGTACTTC.

The chain has TRBV5-5 and TRBJ2-3; 10 bases are shared with TRBD1. This CDR3 has 14 amino acids. Germline V gene sequence: CDR1 SGHKS, CDR2 YYEKEE (reference sequence). The V and J ends lost 6 bases and 3 bases, in that order; junction bases with no gene match: 4. CDR3 residues: CASNPGQGTDTQYF. The CDR3 coding sequence is TGTGCCAGCAATCCGGGACAGGGGACAGATACGCAGTATTTT.

At least ten counts were recorded for this clonotype. This sequence joins TRBV2 and TRBJ2-7, with D possibly TRBD2 on 5 matching bases. This CDR3 is built from 13 residues. CDR1 is SNHLY, CDR2 FYNNEI, per germline. V dropped 3 bases and J dropped 5 bases, with 11 bases sitting between them. CDR3 in amino acids: CASSDGIRHEQYF. CDR3 DNA: TGTGCCAGCAGTGACGGGATCCGCCACGAGCAGTACTTC. The full variable domain, its missing parts supplied by reference TRBV2 and TRBJ2-7, is EPEVTQTPSHQVTQMGQEVILRCVPISNHLYFYWYRQILGQKVEFLVSFYNNEISEKSEIFDDQFSVERPDGSNFTLKIRSTKLEDSAMYFCASSDGIRHEQYFGPGTRLTVT.

This clonotype was observed a few times. V and J are TRBV2 and TRBJ1-5; no clear D. The CDR3 spans 16 residues. Germline V gene data show CDR1 as SNHLY and CDR2 as FYNNEI. V gave up 0 bases and J gave up 4 bases, with 13 bases separating them. This CDR3 reads CASSEALYAQNQPQHF. CDR3 in DNA: TGTGCCAGCAGTGAAGCGCTTTACGCTCAGAATCAGCCCCAGCATTTT. Using reference TRBV2 and TRBJ1-5 for the parts outside the CDR3, the full variable domain is EPEVTQTPSHQVTQMGQEVILRCVPISNHLYFYWYRQILGQKVEFLVSFYNNEISEKSEIFDDQFSVERPDGSNFTLKIRSTKLEDSAMYFCASSEALYAQNQPQHFGDGTRLSIL.

The chain combines TRBV4-1 with TRBJ1-1; no reliable D call. The CDR3 runs to 14 residues. V lost 3 bases and J lost 1, with 9 bases in between. Per the germline V gene, CDR1 is MGHRA and CDR2 is YSYEKL. The CDR3, as DNA: TGCGCCAGCAGCCAGATTTCCGAGAACACTGAAGCTTTCTTT. This gives the protein CASSQISENTEAFF.

This clonotype turned up a few times. Because it lacks the conserved phenylalanine or tryptophan at the end, this CDR3 is likely a read error. The CDR3 DNA follows: TGCAGTGCTAGAGATTCGGGGGGCTTCTCCTACGAGCAGTACTTA. Translated: CSARDSGGFSYEQYL. V gene TRBV20-1 combines with J gene TRBJ2-7; D may be TRBD2 (7 bases). Per the germline V gene, CDR1 is DFQATT and CDR2 is SNEGSKA (reference sequence). The V gene lost 0 bases and the J gene lost 0 bases, with 12 bases spanning the gap. CDR3 length equals 15 residues.

On this clonotype: The conserved closing phenylalanine or tryptophan is absent in this CDR3, likely reflecting a read error. The chain carries TRBV15 and TRBJ1-2, with D hard to call. Trimming removed 7 bases from V and 8 bases from J, with 11 bases in between. Germline assignment: CDR1 LNHNV and CDR2 YYDKDF (reference sequence). The CDR3 spans 11 residues. The CDR3: CATKAAWGYTL. The CDR3 DNA is TGTGCCACCAAGGCAGCTTGGGGCTACACCCTC.

This clonotype was seen at least ten times. The chain couples TRBV20-1 to TRBJ2-7; no clear D gene. The CDR3 is made up of 12 amino acids. Germline V CDR1 and CDR2: DFQATT, SNEGSKA (reference sequence). Trimming cost V 3 bases and J 2 bases, with 8 bases left between them. CDR3 sequence: CSARLRTYEQYF. The DNA of the CDR3 is TGCAGTGCTAGGCTCAGGACCTACGAGCAGTACTTC.

This clonotype was observed at least ten times. CDR3: CASSLVVAGTHYEQYF. The DNA for the CDR3 is TGTGCCAGCAGTTTAGTGGTGGCGGGAACTCACTACGAGCAGTACTTC. This sequence joins TRBV28 and TRBJ2-7, with a weak D call TRBD2 (6 bases). Trimming left V 2 bases short and J 3 bases short, with 17 bases between. The CDR3 is 16 residues long. The germline CDR1 and CDR2 sequences are MDHEN and SYDVKM.

This rearrangement joins TRBV4-1 to TRBJ2-3; the match to TRBD2 covers 11 bases. The trim removed 0 bases at V and 2 bases at J, leaving 16 bases unmatched. CDR1 is MGHRA and CDR2 is YSYEKL in the germline V gene. There are 21 residues in the CDR3. The CDR3 nucleotides are TGCGCCAGCAGCCAAGATAAAGGGCTAGCGGGAGGTGGTAGGCTCACAGATACGCAGTATTTT. It encodes CASSQDKGLAGGGRLTDTQYF.

The chain recombines TRBV4-1 with TRBJ2-1, with 7 bases lining up with TRBD1. The CDR3 runs to 16 residues. Per germline, CDR1 MGHRA and CDR2 YSYEKL. Trimming took 1 base from V and 6 from J; bases not matched to a gene: 9. DNA of the CDR3: TGCGCCAGCAGCCAAGGTAACAGGGGTGGGCGCAATGAGCAGTTCTTC. This encodes CASSQGNRGGRNEQFF.

A remark on this clonotype: A read error may explain this, as a much larger clone is one base away. This is likely a read error, given that the CDR3 carries no conserved phenylalanine or tryptophan at its end. The J gene is TRBJ2-5, the V gene TRBV12-3 or TRBV12-4, with D possibly matching TRBD1 (6 bases). The CDR3 loop spans 15 amino acids. V was clipped by 4 bases and J by 4 bases, with 16 bases between them. CDR3 residues: CASSSFRGPGETQYL. As DNA, the CDR3 is TGTGCCAGCAGTTCGTTCAGGGGCCCCGGAGAGACCCAGTACCTC.

The chain couples TRBV7-9 to TRBJ2-3, with 10 bases that match TRBD1. Germline V gene sequence: CDR1 SEHNR, CDR2 FQNEAQ (reference sequence). V dropped 6 bases and J dropped 1; count of bases not matched to a gene: 7. This CDR3 has 16 residues. The CDR3 is CASRLAGTGGTDTQYF. DNA for the CDR3: TGTGCCAGCAGACTCGCCGGGACAGGGGGCACAGATACGCAGTATTTT. Full variable domain (missing parts from reference TRBV7-9 and TRBJ2-3): DTGVSQNPRHKITKRGQNVTFRCDPISEHNRLYWYRQTLGQGPEFLTYFQNEAQLEKSRLLSDRFSAERPKGSFSTLEIQRTEQGDSAMYLCASRLAGTGGTDTQYFGPGTRLTVL.